Listed below are T cell receptor beta chains from one sample, sequenced in a study of cytomegalovirus exposure and HLA in healthy donors. Assay used: immunoSEQ multiplex PCR; TCRdb lists only in-frame clones, some missing. This table holds fewer than 85,000 clones, around 82% found once. The sequencing input was PBMCs. Receptors were obtained from a man aged 35-49 years in good health and CMV-seronegative. Both conserved end residues are part of each CDR3. The D gene is left open where the match is weak. Not every row has a clone size; where given, it reads once, few, many or a size class.

J	size	D	V	CDR3	DNA
TRBJ1-1	-	-	TRBV2	CASLALPPGEAFF	TGTGCCAGCCTTGCACTCCCCCCAGGTGAAGCTTTCTTT
TRBJ2-4	-	-	TRBV27	CASSSGLLAKNIQYF	TGTGCCAGCAGTTCCGGACTTTTAGCCAAAAACATTCAGTACTTC
TRBJ2-7	-	TRBD1	TRBV7-7	CASSTTGGEQYF	TGTGCTAGCAGCACAACAGGGGGCGAGCAGTACTTC
TRBJ2-4	-	TRBD1	TRBV11-2	CASSFNTGGLPKNIQYF	TGTGCCAGCAGCTTCAATACAGGGGGCTTGCCCAAAAACATTCAGTACTTC
TRBJ1-6	few	-	TRBV18	CASSRGGNNSPLHF	TGTGCCAGCTCACGCGGGGGGAACAATTCACCCCTCCACTTT
TRBJ1-2	few	-	TRBV6-6	CASRGGTVLRGYTF	TGTGCCAGCAGAGGAGGGACGGTTCTTCGTGGCTACACCTTC
TRBJ2-7	once	-	TRBV11-2	CASSLGLQHEQYF	TGTGCCAGCAGCTTAGGCTTACAGCACGAGCAGTACTTC
TRBJ1-2	-	TRBD1	TRBV5-1	CASRPPGQGLGYTF	TGCGCCAGCAGGCCTCCGGGACAGGGCCTTGGCTACACCTTC
TRBJ2-7	-	-	TRBV30	CAWSVRLSYEQYF	TGTGCCTGGAGTGTTCGTCTTTCCTACGAGCAGTACTTC
TRBJ2-5	-	TRBD1	TRBV29-1	CSEGTGQETQYF	TGCAGCGAAGGGACAGGGCAAGAGACCCAGTACTTC
TRBJ2-7	-	-	TRBV6-5	CASRRGRSYEQYF	TGTGCCAGCAGGCGGGGGCGCTCCTACGAGCAGTACTTC
TRBJ2-7	few	TRBD1	TRBV9	CASSVGADRGREQYF	TGTGCCAGCAGCGTAGGGGCAGACAGGGGAAGGGAGCAGTACTTC
TRBJ2-7	-	-	TRBV27	CASSPVGGHEQYF	TGTGCCAGCAGCCCGGTAGGGGGTCATGAGCAGTACTTC
TRBJ1-1	few	-	TRBV5-1	CASSLSRDTEAFF	TGCGCCAGCAGCTTGTCTCGGGACACTGAAGCTTTCTTT
TRBJ1-1	few	-	TRBV4-1	CASSQVGGMNTEAFF	TGCGCCAGCAGCCAAGTTGGCGGTATGAACACTGAAGCTTTCTTT
TRBJ2-4	few	-	TRBV30	CAWSIESGTPLAKNIQYF	TGTGCCTGGAGTATCGAATCCGGGACACCACTAGCCAAAAACATTCAGTACTTC
TRBJ2-7	-	-	TRBV7-2	CASSLGSYEQYF	TGTGCCAGCAGCCTCGGGTCCTACGAGCAGTACTTC
TRBJ1-2	once	TRBD1	TRBV5-1	CASSWGQGGYGYTF	TGCGCCAGCAGTTGGGGACAGGGGGGGTATGGCTACACCTTC
TRBJ1-3	-	-	TRBV5-1	CASSNTGVSGNTIYF	TGCGCCAGCAGCAACACAGGTGTCTCTGGAAACACCATATATTTT
TRBJ2-3	-	TRBD2	TRBV11-3	CASSSGGSTDTQYF	TGTGCCAGCAGCTCCGGGGGGAGCACAGATACGCAGTATTTT
TRBJ1-5	-	-	TRBV4-2	CASSQDGGRERPQHF	TGTGCCAGCAGCCAAGACGGAGGCCGGGAGAGGCCCCAGCATTTT
TRBJ2-7	-	-	TRBV5-1	CASSYDNRGGEQYF	TGCGCCAGCAGCTACGACAACAGGGGAGGCGAGCAGTACTTC
TRBJ2-7	-	TRBD1	TRBV28	CASSPLDRVYEQYF	TGTGCCAGCAGTCCCCTGGACAGGGTATACGAGCAGTACTTC
TRBJ1-1	-	-	TRBV19	CASSTPRGSEAFF	TGTGCCAGTAGTACCCCTAGAGGGTCTGAAGCTTTCTTT
TRBJ1-6	-	TRBD1	TRBV14	CASSQVAGTGSSPLHF	TGTGCCAGCAGCCAAGTGGCCGGGACAGGGAGTTCACCCCTCCACTTT
TRBJ2-7	-	-	TRBV6-6	CASSSGQPLYEQYF	TGTGCCAGCAGTAGCGGACAGCCCCTCTACGAGCAGTACTTC
TRBJ1-6	-	-	TRBV9	CASSALSSPLHF	TGTGCCAGCAGTGCTCTCAGTTCACCCCTCCACTTT
TRBJ1-1	-	-	TRBV11-2	CASSLTGSNTEAFF	TGTGCCAGCAGCTTAACAGGGTCGAACACTGAAGCTTTCTTT
TRBJ2-3	-	TRBD1	TRBV28	CASRLTTGTGPSTDTQYF	TGTGCCAGCAGACTGACTACCGGGACAGGGCCTAGCACAGATACGCAGTATTTT
TRBJ1-1	-	-	TRBV30	CAWSTGRFNTEAFF	TGTGCCTGGAGTACAGGCAGGTTTAACACTGAAGCTTTCTTT
TRBJ2-7	-	-	TRBV9	CASSVDSRPSYEQYF	TGTGCCAGCAGCGTGGACTCCCGGCCCTCCTACGAGCAGTACTTC
TRBJ2-2	-	TRBD2	TRBV7-9	CASSSLAGNTGELFF	TGTGCCAGCAGCTCGCTAGCGGGGAACACCGGGGAGCTGTTTTTT
TRBJ2-3	-	TRBD2	TRBV19	CASSAAWGGRGTDTQYF	TGTGCCAGTAGTGCCGCCTGGGGGGGAAGGGGCACAGATACGCAGTATTTT
TRBJ2-7	-	-	TRBV30	CAWSRTVYEQYF	TGTGCCTGGAGTCGGACAGTCTACGAGCAGTACTTC
TRBJ1-5	-	-	TRBV6-5	CASSPTGGGQPQHF	TGTGCCAGCAGTCCAACGGGAGGAGGGCAGCCCCAGCATTTT
TRBJ1-3	few	TRBD1	TRBV6-6	CASMGVAGGSGNTIYF	TGTGCCAGCATGGGGGTGGCAGGGGGCTCTGGAAACACCATATATTTT
TRBJ2-6	-	TRBD1	TRBV5-5	CASSFHRGAGANVLTF	TGTGCCAGCAGCTTCCACAGGGGCGCTGGGGCCAACGTCCTGACTTTC
TRBJ1-1	-	-	TRBV6-5	CASSYSALGRNTEAFF	TGTGCCAGCAGTTACTCAGCCCTGGGGCGGAACACTGAAGCTTTCTTT
TRBJ2-7	-	TRBD1	TRBV5-6	CASSVVGGQTLYEQYF	TGTGCCAGCAGCGTGGTAGGGGGACAGACTCTCTACGAGCAGTACTTC
TRBJ1-2	few	-	TRBV9	CASSPAERGYGYTF	TGTGCCAGCAGCCCCGCGGAACGCGGCTATGGCTACACCTTC
TRBJ2-7	-	TRBD1	TRBV7-2	CASSTGDSYEQYF	TGTGCCAGCAGTACAGGGGACTCCTACGAGCAGTACTTC
TRBJ2-7	-	TRBD1	TRBV7-2	CASSPRGQGLYEQYF	TGTGCCAGCAGCCCTCGGGGACAGGGGTTATACGAGCAGTACTTC
TRBJ1-2	once	-	TRBV5-5	CASSLAPGDGYTF	TGTGCCAGCAGCTTGGCGCCAGGGGATGGCTACACCTTC
TRBJ2-7	-	TRBD1	TRBV10-3	CAITRTGNSYEQYF	TGTGCCATCACCCGGACAGGGAACTCCTACGAGCAGTACTTC
TRBJ2-2	-	TRBD1	TRBV27	CASSSKSRTGDTGELFF	TGTGCCAGCAGTTCAAAGAGTAGGACAGGGGATACCGGGGAGCTGTTTTTT
TRBJ2-1	-	TRBD2	TRBV19	CASKSGGSYNEQFF	TGTGCCAGTAAAAGCGGGGGGTCCTACAATGAGCAGTTCTTC
TRBJ2-5	few	-	TRBV27	CASSLRGETQYF	TGTGCCAGCAGTTTAAGGGGGGAGACCCAGTACTTC
TRBJ2-7	-	-	TRBV11-3	CASSGQGSYEQYF	TGTGCCAGCAGCGGCCAGGGGAGCTACGAGCAGTACTTC
TRBJ1-1	-	TRBD1	TRBV7-3	CASSPTGQGGTEAFF	TGTGCCAGCAGCCCTACGGGACAGGGAGGGACTGAAGCTTTCTTT
TRBJ1-4	once	TRBD1	TRBV7-9	CSSSFQGGGEKLFF	TGTTCCAGCAGCTTTCAGGGGGGAGGTGAAAAACTGTTTTTT
TRBJ2-7	-	-	TRBV19	CASSIRVSYEQYF	TGTGCCAGTAGTATACGGGTATCCTACGAGCAGTACTTC
TRBJ2-4	-	-	TRBV7-2	CASSLRQAWDIQYF	TGTGCCAGCAGCTTGCGACAGGCCTGGGACATTCAGTACTTC
TRBJ2-7	-	-	TRBV6-6	CASSSGLARGIDEQYF	TGTGCCAGCAGTTCAGGACTGGCCAGGGGAATCGACGAGCAGTACTTC
TRBJ1-5	-	TRBD1	TRBV19	CASSPDREGNQPQHF	TGTGCCAGCAGCCCGGACAGGGAGGGCAATCAGCCCCAGCATTTT